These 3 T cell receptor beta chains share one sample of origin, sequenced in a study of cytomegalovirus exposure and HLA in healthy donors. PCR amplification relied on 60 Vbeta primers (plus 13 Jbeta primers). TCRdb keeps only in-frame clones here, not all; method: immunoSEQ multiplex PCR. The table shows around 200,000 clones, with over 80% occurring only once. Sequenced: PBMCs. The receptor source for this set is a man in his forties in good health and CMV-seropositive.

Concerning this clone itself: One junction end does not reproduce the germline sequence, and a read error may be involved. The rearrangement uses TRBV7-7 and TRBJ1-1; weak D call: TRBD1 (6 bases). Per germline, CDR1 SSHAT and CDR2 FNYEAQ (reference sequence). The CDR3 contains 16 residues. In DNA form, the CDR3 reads TGTGCTAGCAGCCCCTACCACAGGGAAAGGGACACTGAAGCTTTCTTT. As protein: CASSPYHRERDTEAFF. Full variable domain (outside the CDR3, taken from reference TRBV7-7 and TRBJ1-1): GAGVSQSPRYKVTKRGQDVTLRCDPISSHATLYWYQQALGQGPEFLTYFNYEAQPDKSGLPSDRFSAERPEGSISTLTIQRTEQRDSAMYRCASSPYHRERDTEAFFGQGTRLTVV.

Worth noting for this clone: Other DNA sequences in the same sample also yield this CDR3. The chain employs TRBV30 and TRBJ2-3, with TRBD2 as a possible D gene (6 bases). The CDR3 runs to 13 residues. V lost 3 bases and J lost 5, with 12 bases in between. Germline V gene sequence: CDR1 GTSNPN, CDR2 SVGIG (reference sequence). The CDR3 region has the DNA TGTGCCTGGAGCCGCCGGGAGAGAGATACGCAGTATTTT. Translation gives CAWSRRERDTQYF.

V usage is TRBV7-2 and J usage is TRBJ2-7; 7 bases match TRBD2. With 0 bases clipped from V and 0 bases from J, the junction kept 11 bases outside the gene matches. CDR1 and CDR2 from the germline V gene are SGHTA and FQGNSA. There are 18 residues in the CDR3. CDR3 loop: CASSLAGGRRRSSYEQYV. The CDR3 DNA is TGTGCCAGCAGCTTAGCTGGCGGGAGAAGAAGGAGCTCCTACGAGCAGTACGTC.